The sequence of this T cell receptor (beta chain) was determined in a study of cytomegalovirus exposure and HLA in healthy donors. About the study: HLA-typed donors contributed 65 million to 95 million unique TCRs, which were held in an early data release.

Researchers ran the PCR with 60 Vbeta and 13 Jbeta primers. TCRdb keeps only in-frame clones here, not all; method: immunoSEQ multiplex PCR. The sample has under 95,000 clones. From germline, CDR1 is MGHRA and CDR2 YSYEKL. The CDR3 contains 14 residues. Trimming at V came to 4 bases and at J to 6 bases, leaving 8 bases not matched to a gene. The chain couples TRBV4-1 to TRBJ2-7, with 8 bases identical to TRBD1. The receptor was isolated from a man aged 50 to 60 in good health and CMV-seronegative. Sequenced input: PBMCs. The CDR3 bases are TGCGCCAGCAGCCTGACGACAGGGGAATCCGAGCAGTACTTC. It yields the protein CASSLTTGESEQYF.